This is a list of T cell receptor beta chains from one sample in a study of T-cell reconstitution after alpha-beta-depleted transplantation in children. MiXCR, run by TCRdb on the PCR reads, gives a single entry per CDR3 protein. The table records 300,000 or so distinct CDR3 sequences, approximately 20% of them present only once. The sample consisted of PBMCs, mostly from graft donor cells, taken 180 days after TCRalphabeta/CD19-depleted stem cell transplant. These receptors all stem from a male patient younger than 18 who had a stem cell transplant for acute lymphoblastic leukemia, so the T cells may come from the graft donor. CDR3s include the opening cysteine and the closing phenylalanine or tryptophan. Each record gives: clone size, V gene, D gene, J gene, CDR3 DNA, CDR3 protein. D genes are given only for firm matches. A row's size may be missing; if present it is once, few, many or a size class.

size: NA; V: TRBV25-1; D: TRBD2; J: TRBJ2-1; DNA: TGTGCCAGCAGTGGATCTAGCGGGGGAGGGGATGAGCAGTTCTTC; CDR3: CASSGSSGGGDEQFF
size: NA; V: TRBV10-3; D: NA; J: TRBJ1-2; DNA: TGTGCCAGTTCAAAGCTCCTCTCTGGCTACACCTTC; CDR3: CASSKLLSGYTF
size: few; V: TRBV18; D: TRBD2; J: TRBJ2-4; DNA: TGTGCCAGCTCACCTCTCGGACTAGCGGGAGGGTTCGCCAAAAACATTCAGTACTTC; CDR3: CASSPLGLAGGFAKNIQYF
size: NA; V: TRBV7-9; D: NA; J: TRBJ2-1; DNA: TGTGCCAGCAGGTCCTTGGCGGCGGCCTACAATGAGCAGTTCTTC; CDR3: CASRSLAAAYNEQFF
size: NA; V: TRBV20-1; D: NA; J: TRBJ2-1; DNA: TGCAGTGCTCCTCGGGCCCCGGCTGGCTACTACAATGAGCAGTTCTTC; CDR3: CSAPRAPAGYYNEQFF
size: NA; V: TRBV5-4; D: TRBD2; J: TRBJ2-7; DNA: TGTGCCAGCAGTCGACCCGGGACTAGGGCTTCCTACGAGCAGTACTTC; CDR3: CASSRPGTRASYEQYF
size: few; V: TRBV7-3; D: NA; J: TRBJ2-5; DNA: TGTGCCAGCAGCTTCCTGGGTAATACGGAGACCCAGTACTTC; CDR3: CASSFLGNTETQYF
size: NA; V: TRBV25-1; D: TRBD2; J: TRBJ2-3; DNA: TGTGCCAGCAGTACCTCTAGCGGGGGAGATACGCAGTATTTT; CDR3: CASSTSSGGDTQYF
size: few; V: TRBV20-1; D: NA; J: TRBJ1-6; DNA: TGCAGTGCTAGAGTGCGGGGGATATATTCACCCCTCCACTTT; CDR3: CSARVRGIYSPLHF
size: NA; V: TRBV9; D: NA; J: TRBJ1-1; DNA: TGTGCCAGCAGCGGCACAACGAACACTGAAGCTTTCTTT; CDR3: CASSGTTNTEAFF
size: NA; V: TRBV5-1; D: TRBD2; J: TRBJ2-3; DNA: TGCGCCAGCAGCTTGTGGACTAGCGGCACAGATACGCAGTATTTT; CDR3: CASSLWTSGTDTQYF
size: NA; V: TRBV5-1; D: NA; J: TRBJ1-2; DNA: TGCGCCAGCAGGCCGCTCGGGGGTGACTATGGCTACACCTTC; CDR3: CASRPLGGDYGYTF
size: NA; V: TRBV12-5; D: NA; J: TRBJ2-1; DNA: TGTGCTAGTGCCCTTCCCGTGGGGGAGCAGTTCTTC; CDR3: CASALPVGEQFF
size: NA; V: TRBV20-1; D: NA; J: TRBJ2-1; DNA: TGCAGTGCTAGAGACTTGAGGCACATGGATGAGCAGTTCTTC; CDR3: CSARDLRHMDEQFF
size: NA; V: TRBV19; D: TRBD2; J: TRBJ2-1; DNA: TGTGCCAGTAGGCAGCGGGGACGCTACAATGAGCAGTTCTTC; CDR3: CASRQRGRYNEQFF
size: few; V: TRBV5-1; D: TRBD2; J: TRBJ2-3; DNA: TGCGCCAGCAGCTCTCTAGGGACTAGCGGGAGTCTTCCCCGGAGAGATACGCAGTATTTT; CDR3: CASSSLGTSGSLPRRDTQYF
size: NA; V: TRBV18; D: NA; J: TRBJ1-6; DNA: TGTGCCAGCTCACCACCGGGAGGAAGGTGGGATTCACCCCTCCACTTT; CDR3: CASSPPGGRWDSPLHF
size: few; V: TRBV7-3; D: NA; J: TRBJ2-3; DNA: TGTGCCAGCAACGGAGTGGGCACAGATACGCAGTATTTT; CDR3: CASNGVGTDTQYF
size: NA; V: TRBV7-2; D: NA; J: TRBJ2-3; DNA: TGTGCCAGCAGTTACACCGGGACTCTCACAGATACGCAGTATTTT; CDR3: CASSYTGTLTDTQYF
size: few; V: TRBV4-1; D: NA; J: TRBJ2-3; DNA: TGCGCCAGCAGCCAAGATTCCTCGGGATACACAGATACGCAGTATTTT; CDR3: CASSQDSSGYTDTQYF
size: NA; V: TRBV29-1; D: NA; J: TRBJ2-3; DNA: TGCACCCTGCGTCAGGGGGGTAGGACAGATACGCAGTATTTT; CDR3: CTLRQGGRTDTQYF
size: NA; V: TRBV11-2; D: NA; J: TRBJ2-6; DNA: TGTGCCAGCAGCTTCCACTCTGGGGCCAACGTCCTGACTTTC; CDR3: CASSFHSGANVLTF
size: NA; V: TRBV30; D: NA; J: TRBJ1-2; DNA: TGTGCCTGGAGCCGGGGGAACGGGGGCGCGATGAGAGCCTATGGCTACACCTTC; CDR3: CAWSRGNGGAMRAYGYTF
size: NA; V: TRBV6-1; D: TRBD1; J: TRBJ2-3; DNA: TGTGCCAGCAGGAGACAGGGGGCGCGGTCAGATACGCAGTATTTT; CDR3: CASRRQGARSDTQYF
size: NA; V: TRBV11-1; D: NA; J: TRBJ2-3; DNA: TGTGCCAGCAGCTTATTTCCTGTAGGGGAGGCCACAGATACGCAGTATTTT; CDR3: CASSLFPVGEATDTQYF
size: NA; V: TRBV7-9; D: NA; J: TRBJ2-5; DNA: TGTGCCAGCAGCCTTAGTCTGGAGTATGGGGAGACCCAGTACTTC; CDR3: CASSLSLEYGETQYF
size: few; V: TRBV9; D: NA; J: TRBJ2-5; DNA: TGTGCCAGCAGCCTGCCAAACCAAGAGACCCAGTACTTC; CDR3: CASSLPNQETQYF
size: many; V: TRBV12-3/TRBV12-4; D: TRBD1; J: TRBJ1-5; DNA: TGTGCCAGCAGCCATCGACAGGGTCGCAATCAGCCCCAGCATTTT; CDR3: CASSHRQGRNQPQHF
size: NA; V: TRBV29-1; D: NA; J: TRBJ2-3; DNA: TGCAGCGTTCCGGCCCCAGATACGCAGTATTTT; CDR3: CSVPAPDTQYF
size: many; V: TRBV9; D: TRBD1; J: TRBJ1-2; DNA: TGTGCCAGCAGCGTAGCACGGGACAGGAATTATGGCTACACCTTC; CDR3: CASSVARDRNYGYTF
size: NA; V: TRBV5-1; D: TRBD2; J: TRBJ2-1; DNA: TGCGCCAGCAGCCCCCTAGCGGGGAGGGGTGAGCAGTTCTTC; CDR3: CASSPLAGRGEQFF
size: few; V: TRBV5-1; D: TRBD2; J: TRBJ2-7; DNA: TGCGCCAGCAGAAGGCGCGCTTCCAAAGCGGGAGGAAGCTCCTACGAGCAGTACTTC; CDR3: CASRRRASKAGGSSYEQYF
size: NA; V: TRBV5-1; D: TRBD1; J: TRBJ2-5; DNA: TGCGCCAGCAGCTTGGGGGCTACAGGGGATGAGGAGACCCAGTACTTC; CDR3: CASSLGATGDEETQYF
size: few; V: TRBV4-2; D: NA; J: TRBJ2-3; DNA: TGTGCCACCCTCGACTCTAACCTAGATACGCAGTATTTT; CDR3: CATLDSNLDTQYF